One and the same sample provided the 9 T cell receptor beta chains below, sequenced in a study of T cells after yellow fever vaccination. Using its own MiXCR run on the 5' RACE reads, TCRdb lists one record per CDR3 protein. The sample records about 340,000 distinct CDR3 sequences, about 4% being singletons. The sequences come from PBMCs, collected 5 days after the yellow fever booster vaccination. The receptors derive from a man between 18 and 35 years old who received the YFV17D yellow fever vaccine.

V gene TRBV5-8 combines with J gene TRBJ2-5; D is uncertain. The CDR3 has 13 amino acids. V lost 1 base to trimming and J lost 4 bases, with 8 bases between them. The germline CDR1 and CDR2 sequences are SGHTS and YDEGEE. Here the CDR3 reads CASSLIPRETQYF. The CDR3 DNA reads as TGTGCCAGCAGCTTGATCCCTCGAGAGACCCAGTACTTC.

Concerning this clonotype itself: This may arise from a read error, as a much more abundant clone is one base away. The chain has TRBV20-1 and TRBJ1-1; D perhaps matches TRBD1 (5 bases). This CDR3 is built from 12 residues. Germline V gene data show CDR1 as DFQATT and CDR2 as SNEGSKA (reference sequence). The CDR3 region is CRVGSPEGEAFF. The CDR3, as DNA: TGCAGGGTTGGGTCTCCCGAGGGGGAAGCTTTCTTT.

This clonotype was observed many times. The chain combines TRBV7-3 with TRBJ2-3; 8 bases match TRBD2. J was trimmed by 1 base and V by 1 base; bases with no gene match: 4. Germline V lookup: CDR1 SGHTA, CDR2 FQGTGA. The CDR3 is made up of 16 amino acids. CDR3 amino acids: CASSLSGGPGTDTQYF. The CDR3 nucleotides read TGTGCCAGCAGCTTAAGCGGGGGGCCGGGCACAGATACGCAGTATTTT.

The table lists this clonotype with many counts. This sequence joins TRBV7-2 and TRBJ2-5; TRBD2 agrees at 9 bases. The V and J ends lost 5 bases and 6 bases, in that order; junction bases with no gene match: 13. This CDR3 is built from 16 residues. Germline CDR1 is SGHTA and CDR2 is FQGNSA. CDR3 in DNA: TGTGCCAGCAGCCCTGGCGGGCGGGGGGGCCGGAAGACCCAGTACTTC. It yields the protein CASSPGGRGGRKTQYF.

Of note for this clonotype: Given a much more abundant clone one base away, this may be a read error. The chain links TRBV20-1 to TRBJ2-2; perhaps TRBD1 as D (5 bases). This CDR3 has 12 amino acids. Trimming left V 3 bases short and J 7 bases short, with 9 bases between. The germline CDR1 and CDR2 sequences are DFQATT and SNEGSKA (reference sequence). CDR3 residues: CSASPRGGELFF. Here the CDR3 DNA reads TGCAGTGCTAGCCCAAGGGGCGGGGAGCTGTTTTTT.

This clonotype has at least ten counts. This chain joins TRBV20-1 and TRBJ2-7, with 11 bases aligning to TRBD2. After removal of 3 bases from V and 2 bases from J, the junction contained 9 bases not matched to a gene. Germline V gene sequence: CDR1 DFQATT, CDR2 SNEGSKA (reference sequence). The CDR3 has 16 amino acids. CDR3 in DNA: TGCAGTGCTAGCGAGTCTAATAGCGGGGGGGCCTACGAGCAGTACGTC. It yields the protein CSASESNSGGAYEQYV.

The chain joins TRBV11-2 to TRBJ1-6; D unresolved. The CDR3 consists of 13 residues. The ends were cut back, 5 bases at V and 10 bases at J, with 12 bases in the middle. In germline, CDR1 is SGHAT, CDR2 FQNNGV. CDR3 nucleotide sequence: TGTGCCAGCAGCGTTACTGAGCGCTCACCCCTCCACTTT. Translation: CASSVTERSPLHF.

The rearrangement links TRBV12-5 to TRBJ1-6; no clear D. There are 14 residues in the CDR3. The germline V and J ends were trimmed by 2 bases and 10 bases, with 12 bases remaining between them. CDR1 and CDR2 from the germline V gene are LGHNT and FRNRAP. The CDR3 loop is CASGLNRIGSPLHF. The CDR3 DNA follows: TGTGCTAGTGGTTTGAACCGGATCGGATCACCCCTCCACTTT. The full variable domain, its missing parts supplied by reference TRBV12-5 and TRBJ1-6, is DARVTQTPRHKVTEMGQEVTMRCQPILGHNTVFWYRQTMMQGLELLAYFRNRAPLDDSGMPKDRFSAEMPDATLATLKIQPSEPRDSAVYFCASGLNRIGSPLHFGNGTRLTVT.

The V gene is TRBV2, the J gene TRBJ2-5; D remains unclear. The germline V and J ends were trimmed by 11 bases and 0 bases, with 13 bases remaining between them. The CDR3 spans 13 residues. Germline-derived CDR1 and CDR2 are SNHLY and FYNNEI. The CDR3 loop is CALKPQYQETQYF. CDR3 coding DNA: TGTGCCCTAAAACCGCAGTACCAAGAGACCCAGTACTTC.